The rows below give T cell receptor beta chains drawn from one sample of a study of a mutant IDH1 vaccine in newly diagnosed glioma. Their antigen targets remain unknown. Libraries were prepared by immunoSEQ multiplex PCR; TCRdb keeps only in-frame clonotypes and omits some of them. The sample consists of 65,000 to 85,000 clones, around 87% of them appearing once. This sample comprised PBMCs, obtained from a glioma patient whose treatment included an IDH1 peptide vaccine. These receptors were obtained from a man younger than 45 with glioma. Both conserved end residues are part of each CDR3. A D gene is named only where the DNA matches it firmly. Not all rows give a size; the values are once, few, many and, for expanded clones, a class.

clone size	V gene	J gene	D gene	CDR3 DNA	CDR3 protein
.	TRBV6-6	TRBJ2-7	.	TGTGCCAGCAGTTACTCAGCGCGGTACGAGCAGTACTTC	CASSYSARYEQYF
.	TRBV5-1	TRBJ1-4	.	TGCGCCAGCAGCTTGCAGGGCATCGCAACTAATGAAAAACTGTTTTTT	CASSLQGIATNEKLFF
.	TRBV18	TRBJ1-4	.	TGTGCCAGCTCACCACCTAGGGGGAGAGAAAAACTGTTTTTT	CASSPPRGREKLFF
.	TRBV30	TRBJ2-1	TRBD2	TGTGCCTGGAGTGTAAGGGGACTAACCTCCTACAATGAGCAGTTCTTC	CAWSVRGLTSYNEQFF
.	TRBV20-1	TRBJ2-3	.	TGCAGTGCTAGTCCGGCAAATACGCAGTATTTT	CSASPANTQYF
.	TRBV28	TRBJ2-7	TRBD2	TGTGCCAGCAGTTTTAGAATCAGACGGGAGGAGGACGAGGGCTACGAGCAGTACTTC	CASSFRIRREEDEGYEQYF
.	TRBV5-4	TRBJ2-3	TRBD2	TGTGCCAGCAGCTTGAGGACTAGCGCTAGCACAGATACGCAGTATTTT	CASSLRTSASTDTQYF
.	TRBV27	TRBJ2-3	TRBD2	TGTGCCAGCAGTTTATCCCCACTACTAGCGGGAAAGGGGAGCACAGATACGCAGTATTTT	CASSLSPLLAGKGSTDTQYF
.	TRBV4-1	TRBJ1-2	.	TGCGCCAGCAGTGCCCAGGCTTCTATGTTCGGCTACACCTTC	CASSAQASMFGYTF
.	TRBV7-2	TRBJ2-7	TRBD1	TGTGCCAGCAGCTCCCGACAGGGGACAACCTACGAGCAGTACTTC	CASSSRQGTTYEQYF
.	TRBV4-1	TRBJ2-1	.	TGCGCCAGCAGCCAAGTAACGAGCTCCTACAATGAGCAGTTCTTC	CASSQVTSSYNEQFF
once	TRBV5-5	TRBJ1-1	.	TGTGCCAGCAGCTTGGTATCGAACACTGAAGCTTTCTTT	CASSLVSNTEAFF
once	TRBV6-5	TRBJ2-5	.	TGTGCCAGCAGTTACTCTGCCAGCCAAGAGACCCAGTACTTC	CASSYSASQETQYF
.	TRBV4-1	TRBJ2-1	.	TGCGCCAGCAGCCAAGATTTTGAAGGGGGCTACAATGAGCAGTTCTTC	CASSQDFEGGYNEQFF
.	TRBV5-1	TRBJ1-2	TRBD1	TGCGCCAGCAGCGCCCGGGACAGACCTGTTTCTAACTATGGCTACACCTTC	CASSARDRPVSNYGYTF
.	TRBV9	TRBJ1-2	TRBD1	TGTGCCAGCAGCGGAATTAGGACAGGGAACTATGGCTACACCTTC	CASSGIRTGNYGYTF
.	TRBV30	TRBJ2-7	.	TGTGCCTGGAGTGTCGTAGGGTACGAGCAGTACTTC	CAWSVVGYEQYF
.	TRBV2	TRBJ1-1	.	TGTGCCAGCAGTCAGGGAAGAACTGAAGCTTTCTTT	CASSQGRTEAFF
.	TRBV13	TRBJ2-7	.	TGTGCCAGCAGCTTTCAGTGGACAGTTTTCAGGCCCGACGAGCAGTACTTC	CASSFQWTVFRPDEQYF
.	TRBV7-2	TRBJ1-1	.	TGTGCCAGCAGCTTAGAAGTTCAATTCACTGAAGCTTTCTTT	CASSLEVQFTEAFF
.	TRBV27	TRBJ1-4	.	TGTGCCAGCAGTTTGCGGCAGGGTACTAATGAAAAACTGTTTTTT	CASSLRQGTNEKLFF
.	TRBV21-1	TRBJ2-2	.	TGTGCCAGCAGCTTCCGGGACAGGGGACACACGAACACCGGGGAGCTGTTTTTT	CASSFRDRGHTNTGELFF
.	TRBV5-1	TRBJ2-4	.	TGCGCCAGCAGCTCGGGACTCATGCTAGCCAAAAACATTCAGTACTTC	CASSSGLMLAKNIQYF
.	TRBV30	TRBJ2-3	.	TGTGCCTGGGGGAAAAGGGCGGCAGATACGCAGTATTTT	CAWGKRAADTQYF
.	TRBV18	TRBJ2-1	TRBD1	TGTGCCAGCTCCCAATATGGACAGGGAAACAATGAGCAGTTCTTC	CASSQYGQGNNEQFF
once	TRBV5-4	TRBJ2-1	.	TGTGCCAGCACCCGTAGTAGTAATTATAACAATGAGCAGTTCTTC	CASTRSSNYNNEQFF
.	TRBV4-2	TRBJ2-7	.	TGTGCCAGCAGCCCGTTCGGGGGCGGGGGTTCCTACGAGCAGTACTTC	CASSPFGGGGSYEQYF
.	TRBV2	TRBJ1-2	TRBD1	TGTGCCAGCAACTTCCAAGGACAGGGAGGGGATGGCTACACCTTC	CASNFQGQGGDGYTF
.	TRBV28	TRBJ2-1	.	TGTGCCAGCAGTCCCTTTTCCACCTACAATGAGCAGTTCTTC	CASSPFSTYNEQFF